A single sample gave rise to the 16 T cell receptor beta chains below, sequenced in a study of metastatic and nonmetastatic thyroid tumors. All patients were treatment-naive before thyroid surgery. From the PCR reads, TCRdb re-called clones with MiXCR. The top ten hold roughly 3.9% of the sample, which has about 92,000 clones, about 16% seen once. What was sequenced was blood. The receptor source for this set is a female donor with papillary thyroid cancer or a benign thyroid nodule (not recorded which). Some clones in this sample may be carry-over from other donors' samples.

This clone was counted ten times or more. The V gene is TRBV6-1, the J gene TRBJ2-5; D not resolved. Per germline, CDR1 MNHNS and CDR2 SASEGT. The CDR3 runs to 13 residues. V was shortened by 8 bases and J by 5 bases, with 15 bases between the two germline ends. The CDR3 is CASAPLWLETQYF. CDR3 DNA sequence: TGTGCCAGCGCCCCCCTGTGGTTGGAGACCCAGTACTTC.

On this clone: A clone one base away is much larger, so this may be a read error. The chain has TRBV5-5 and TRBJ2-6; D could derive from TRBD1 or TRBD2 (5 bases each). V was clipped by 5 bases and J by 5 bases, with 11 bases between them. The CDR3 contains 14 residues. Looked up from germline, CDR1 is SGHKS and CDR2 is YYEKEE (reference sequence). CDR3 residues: CASSGTAWANVLTF. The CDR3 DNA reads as TGTGCCAGCAGTGGGACGGCCTGGGCCAACGTCCTGACTTTC. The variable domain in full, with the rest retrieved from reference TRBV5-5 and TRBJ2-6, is DAGVTQSPTHLIKTRGQQVTLRCSPISGHKSVSWYQQVLGQGPQFIFQYYEKEERGRGNFPDRFSARQFPNYSSELNVNALLLGDSALYLCASSGTAWANVLTFGAGSRLTVL.

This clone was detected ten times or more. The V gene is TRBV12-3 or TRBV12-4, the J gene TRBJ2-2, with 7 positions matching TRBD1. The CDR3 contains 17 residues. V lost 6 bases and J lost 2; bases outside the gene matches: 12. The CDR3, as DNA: TGTGCCAGCAGCAGAAGAACAGGGGCTGATAACACCGGGGAGCTGTTTTTT. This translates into CASSRRTGADNTGELFF.

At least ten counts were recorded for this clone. CDR3 loop: CASSDRGGSYGYTF. In nucleotides, the CDR3 is TGTGCCAGCAGTGACAGGGGAGGTAGCTATGGCTACACCTTC. The J gene is TRBJ1-2, the V gene TRBV2, with D maybe TRBD1 (6 bases). Looked up from germline, CDR1 is SNHLY and CDR2 is FYNNEI. V was pared by 3 bases and J by 4 bases, with 12 bases between. The CDR3 loop spans 14 amino acids.

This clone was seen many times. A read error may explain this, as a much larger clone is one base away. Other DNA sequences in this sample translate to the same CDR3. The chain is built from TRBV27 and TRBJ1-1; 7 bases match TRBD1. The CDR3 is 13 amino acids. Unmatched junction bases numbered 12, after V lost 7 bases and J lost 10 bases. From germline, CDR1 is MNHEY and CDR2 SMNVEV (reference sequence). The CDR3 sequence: CASKDGTADGAFF. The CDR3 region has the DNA TGTGCCAGCAAAGACGGGACAGCGGACGGAGCTTTCTTT.

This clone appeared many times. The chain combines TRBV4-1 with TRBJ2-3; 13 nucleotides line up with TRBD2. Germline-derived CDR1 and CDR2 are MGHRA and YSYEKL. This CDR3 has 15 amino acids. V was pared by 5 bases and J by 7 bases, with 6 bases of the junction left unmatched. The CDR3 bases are TGCGCCAGCAGCACTCGGACTAGCGGGGGTAATACGCAGTATTTT. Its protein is CASSTRTSGGNTQYF.

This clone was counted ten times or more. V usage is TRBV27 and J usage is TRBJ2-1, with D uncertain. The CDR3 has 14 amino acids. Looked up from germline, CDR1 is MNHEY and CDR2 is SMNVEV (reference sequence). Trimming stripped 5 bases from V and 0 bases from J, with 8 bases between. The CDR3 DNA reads TGTGCCAGCAGTCTTGGTAGCTCCTACAATGAGCAGTTCTTC. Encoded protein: CASSLGSSYNEQFF.

The CDR3, as DNA: TGTGCCTGGAGTGTGACGGGGTCTAAGCGCGGGATCCAGCATTTT. Its translation: CAWSVTGSKRGIQHF. The V call is TRBV30, the J call TRBJ1-5; D gene ambiguous. The length of the CDR3 is 15 residues. V gave up 0 bases and J gave up 12 bases, with 21 bases separating them. Germline values: CDR1 GTSNPN, CDR2 SVGIG (reference sequence).

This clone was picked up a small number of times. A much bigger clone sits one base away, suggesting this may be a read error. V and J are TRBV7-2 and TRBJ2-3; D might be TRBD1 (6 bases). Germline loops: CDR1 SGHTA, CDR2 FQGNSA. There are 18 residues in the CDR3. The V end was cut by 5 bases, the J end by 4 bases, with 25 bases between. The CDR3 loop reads CASSRARIDDRTSDTQYF. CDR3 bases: TGTGCCAGCAGCCGAGCGAGAATCGACGACAGGACCTCAGATACGCAGTATTTT.

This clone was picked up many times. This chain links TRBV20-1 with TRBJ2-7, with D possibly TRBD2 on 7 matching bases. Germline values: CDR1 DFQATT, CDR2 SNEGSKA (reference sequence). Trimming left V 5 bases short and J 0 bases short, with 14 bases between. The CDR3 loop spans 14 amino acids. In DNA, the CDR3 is TGCAGTGCTGAGGGGGGCGGGAGCTCCTACGAGCAGTACTTC. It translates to CSAEGGGSSYEQYF.

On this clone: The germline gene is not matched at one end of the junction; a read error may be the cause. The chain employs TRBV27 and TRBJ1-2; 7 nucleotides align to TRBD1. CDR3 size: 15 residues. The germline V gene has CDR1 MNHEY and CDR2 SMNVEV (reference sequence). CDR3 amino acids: CASSLSRGGLNGYTF. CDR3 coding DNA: TGTGCCAGCAGTCTATCCAGGGGGGGGTTAAATGGCTACACCTTC.

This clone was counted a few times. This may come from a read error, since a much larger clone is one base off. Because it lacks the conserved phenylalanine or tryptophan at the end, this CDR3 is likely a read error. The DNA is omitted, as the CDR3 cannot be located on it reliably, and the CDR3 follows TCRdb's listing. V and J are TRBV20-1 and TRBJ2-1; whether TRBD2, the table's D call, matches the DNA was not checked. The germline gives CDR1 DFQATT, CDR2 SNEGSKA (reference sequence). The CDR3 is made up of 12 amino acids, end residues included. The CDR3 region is CSASKTSGGTFS.

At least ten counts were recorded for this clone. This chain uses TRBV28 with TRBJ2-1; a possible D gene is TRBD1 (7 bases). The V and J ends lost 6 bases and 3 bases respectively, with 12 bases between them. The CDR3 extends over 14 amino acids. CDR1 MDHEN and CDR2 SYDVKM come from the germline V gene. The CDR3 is CASSSGGHYNEQFF. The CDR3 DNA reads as TGTGCCAGCAGCTCAGGGGGGCACTACAATGAGCAGTTCTTC.

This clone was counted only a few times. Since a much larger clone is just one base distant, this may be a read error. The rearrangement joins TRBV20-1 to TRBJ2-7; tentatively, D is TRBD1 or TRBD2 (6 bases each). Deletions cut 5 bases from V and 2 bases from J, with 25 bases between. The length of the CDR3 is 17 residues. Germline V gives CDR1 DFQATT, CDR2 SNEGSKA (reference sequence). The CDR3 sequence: CSAGPPVGGHRAYEQYF. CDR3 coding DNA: TGCAGTGCTGGCCCCCCGGTCGGGGGCCACAGGGCCTACGAGCAGTACTTC.

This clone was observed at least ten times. CDR3 sequence: CSAILTGGPYEQYF. CDR3 nucleotides: TGCAGTGCTATTTTGACAGGGGGCCCCTACGAGCAGTACTTC. The chain combines TRBV20-1 with TRBJ2-7; 10 bases map to TRBD1. Trimming cost V 4 bases and J 2 bases; bases outside gene matches: 5. Germline loops: CDR1 DFQATT, CDR2 SNEGSKA (reference sequence). The CDR3 loop spans 14 amino acids.

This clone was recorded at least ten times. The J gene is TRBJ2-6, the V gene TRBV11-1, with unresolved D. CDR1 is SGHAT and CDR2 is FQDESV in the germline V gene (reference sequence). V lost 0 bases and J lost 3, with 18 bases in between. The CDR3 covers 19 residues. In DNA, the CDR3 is TGTGCCAGCAGCTTAGCGCTGGGCCCGGGTAACTATGGGGCCAACGTCCTGACTTTC. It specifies CASSLALGPGNYGANVLTF.